This T cell receptor (beta chain) was found in a study of blood T cell repertoires in COVID-19. For the study at large: Collection of acute and convalescent COVID-19 samples took place in the United States, Italy and Spain. T cells, B-cell-depleted T cells, or PBMCs supplied cDNA or gDNA.

This CDR3 has 13 residues. Germline CDR1 SGHRS, CDR2 YFSETQ. V was cut by 6 bases and J by 6 bases, with 13 bases left in between. As originally analysed: Estimation of nucleated cell counts relied on the amplification of reference gene primers. Here immunoSEQ multiplex PCR was the method, and the copy in TCRdb shows in-frame clones only, minus some. V, J and clone size were drawn from that table, and D and trimming were deduced from the DNA. Altogether roughly 120,000 clones are present, about three quarters being singletons, with the ten largest covering 16%. This clone was counted many times. This TCR derives from a woman older than 75 with active or convalescent COVID-19. The chain is built from TRBV5-1 and TRBJ2-1; possible D gene TRBD1, 6 bases. Source material: peripheral blood. Here the CDR3 DNA reads TGCGCCAGCACGCCTACAGGGTCCAATGAGCAGTTCTTC. Translation gives CASTPTGSNEQFF.